This entry concerns a single T cell receptor beta chain. This sample stems from a study of control samples from healthy donors and cancer patients. Per germline, CDR1 SNHLY and CDR2 FYNNEI. V trimming: 5 bases; J trimming: 2 bases; junction bases outside the gene matches: 13. The CDR3 contains 17 residues. The table came from immunoSEQ multiplex PCR; TCRdb's copy has only in-frame clones and leaves some out. The sample carries around 85,000 clones, about 88% recorded once. The receptor comes from a woman in her sixties or seventies in good health. Specimen: blood. V is TRBV2 and J is TRBJ2-5, with 8 bases matching TRBD1. The CDR3 here is CASSRTIGQGSQETQYF. The CDR3 DNA reads TGTGCCAGCAGTCGGACAATAGGACAGGGAAGTCAAGAGACCCAGTACTTC. The full variable domain, with the rest looked up from reference TRBV2 and TRBJ2-5, is EPEVTQTPSHQVTQMGQEVILRCVPISNHLYFYWYRQILGQKVEFLVSFYNNEISEKSEIFDDQFSVERPDGSNFTLKIRSTKLEDSAMYFCASSRTIGQGSQETQYFGPGTRLLVL.